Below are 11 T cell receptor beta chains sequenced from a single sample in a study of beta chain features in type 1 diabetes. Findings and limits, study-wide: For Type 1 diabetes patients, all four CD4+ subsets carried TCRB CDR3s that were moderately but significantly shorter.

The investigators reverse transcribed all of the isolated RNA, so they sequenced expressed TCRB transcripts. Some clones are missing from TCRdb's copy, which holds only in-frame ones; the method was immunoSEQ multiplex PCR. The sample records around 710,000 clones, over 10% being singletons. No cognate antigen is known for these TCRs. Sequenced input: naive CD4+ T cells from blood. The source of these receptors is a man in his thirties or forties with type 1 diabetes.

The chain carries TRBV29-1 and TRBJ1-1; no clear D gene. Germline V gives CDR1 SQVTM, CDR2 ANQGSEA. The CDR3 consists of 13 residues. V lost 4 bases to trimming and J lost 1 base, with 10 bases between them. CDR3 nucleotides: TGCAGCGTTGCCCGACGGAGGAACACTGAAGCTTTCTTT. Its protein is CSVARRRNTEAFF.

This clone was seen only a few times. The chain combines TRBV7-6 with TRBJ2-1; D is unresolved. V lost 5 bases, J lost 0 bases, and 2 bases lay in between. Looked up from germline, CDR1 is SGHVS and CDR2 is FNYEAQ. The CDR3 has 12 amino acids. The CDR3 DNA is TGTGCCAGCAGCCCCTCCTACAATGAGCAGTTCTTC. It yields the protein CASSPSYNEQFF.

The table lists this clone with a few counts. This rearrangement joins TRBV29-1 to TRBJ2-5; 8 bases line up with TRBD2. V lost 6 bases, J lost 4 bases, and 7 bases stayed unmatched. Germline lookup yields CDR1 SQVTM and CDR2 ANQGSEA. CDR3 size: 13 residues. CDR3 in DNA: TGCAGCGTCAGGGCCGGGGGGGCAGAGACCCAGTACTTC. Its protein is CSVRAGGAETQYF.

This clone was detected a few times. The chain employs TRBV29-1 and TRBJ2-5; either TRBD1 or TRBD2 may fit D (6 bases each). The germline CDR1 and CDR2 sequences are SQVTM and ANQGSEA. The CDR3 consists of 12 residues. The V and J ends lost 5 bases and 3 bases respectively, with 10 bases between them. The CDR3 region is CSVSRGEETQYF. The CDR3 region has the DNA TGCAGCGTTTCTAGGGGGGAAGAGACCCAGTACTTC.

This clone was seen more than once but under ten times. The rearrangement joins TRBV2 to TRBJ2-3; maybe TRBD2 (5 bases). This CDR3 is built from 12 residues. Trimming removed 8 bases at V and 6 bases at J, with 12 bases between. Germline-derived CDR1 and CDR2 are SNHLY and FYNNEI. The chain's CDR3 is CASGLQRDTQYF. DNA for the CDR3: TGTGCCAGCGGCTTGCAGCGGGATACGCAGTATTTT.

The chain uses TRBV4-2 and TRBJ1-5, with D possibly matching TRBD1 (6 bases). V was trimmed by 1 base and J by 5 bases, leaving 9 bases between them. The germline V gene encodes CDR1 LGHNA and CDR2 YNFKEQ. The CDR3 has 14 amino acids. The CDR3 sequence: CASSQGDIYQPQHF. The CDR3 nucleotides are TGTGCCAGCAGCCAAGGGGACATTTATCAGCCCCAGCATTTT.

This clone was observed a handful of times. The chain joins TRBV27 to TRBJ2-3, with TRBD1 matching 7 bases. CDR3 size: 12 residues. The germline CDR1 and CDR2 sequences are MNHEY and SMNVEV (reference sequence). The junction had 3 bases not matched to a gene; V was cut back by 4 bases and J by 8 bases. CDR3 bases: TGTGCCAGCAGTTCATCAGGGGGTACGCAGTATTTT. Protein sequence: CASSSSGGTQYF.

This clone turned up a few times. CDR3 amino acids: CASSDPRKVGYTF. The CDR3, as DNA: TGTGCCAGCAGTGACCCACGCAAGGTCGGCTACACCTTC. The chain combines TRBV25-1 with TRBJ1-2; D is unclear. The CDR3 sequence is 13 residues long. Trimming took off 3 bases at V and 8 bases at J, with 13 bases between the two ends. CDR1 and CDR2 from the germline V gene are MGHDK and SYGVNS.

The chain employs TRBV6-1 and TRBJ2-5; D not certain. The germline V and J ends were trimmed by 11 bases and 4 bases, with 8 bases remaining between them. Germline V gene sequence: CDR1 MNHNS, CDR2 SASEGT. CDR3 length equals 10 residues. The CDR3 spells CAGRGETQYF. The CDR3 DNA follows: TGTGCCGGACGAGGAGAGACCCAGTACTTC.

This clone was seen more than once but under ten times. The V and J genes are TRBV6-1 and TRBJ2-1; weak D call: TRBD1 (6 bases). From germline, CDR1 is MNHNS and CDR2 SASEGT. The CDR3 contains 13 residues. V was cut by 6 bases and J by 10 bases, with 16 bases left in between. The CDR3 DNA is TGTGCCAGCAGAACGTCAGGGGCGATAGAGCAGTTCTTC. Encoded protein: CASRTSGAIEQFF.

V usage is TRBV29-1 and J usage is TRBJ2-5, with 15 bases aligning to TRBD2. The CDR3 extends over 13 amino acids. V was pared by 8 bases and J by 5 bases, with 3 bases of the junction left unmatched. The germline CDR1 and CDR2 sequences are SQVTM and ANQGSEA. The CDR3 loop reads CSTGTSGGETQYF. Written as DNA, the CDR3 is TGCAGCACCGGGACTAGCGGGGGGGAGACCCAGTACTTC.